Sequencing of this T cell receptor (beta chain) was carried out in a study of CD8 T cells in Susac syndrome. CD8+ and CD4+ T cells from blood underwent TCR beta sequencing. Isolation of CD8+ and CD4+ T cells was performed negatively, whereas enrichment of TEMRA cells was done by FACS. CDR3 length: 17 amino acids. The germline gives CDR1 MGHRA, CDR2 YSYEKL. V shed 2 bases and J shed 7 bases, with 23 bases lying between them. This clonotype was recorded once. Its antigen remains unidentified. RNA amounts of about 0.5 to 1 ug underwent reverse transcription with random hexamers. TCR beta CDR3 was amplified by immunoSEQ multiplex PCR. This amplification extended across 54 Vbeta and 13 Jbeta segments. TCRdb reprocessed the immunoSEQ multiplex PCR reads with MiXCR, giving one entry per CDR3 protein. The sample records 180,000 or so distinct CDR3 sequences, about 95% being singletons. Whole-study findings and limits: The number of individuals included in the study's TCR sequencing and HLA analysis was acknowledged as relatively small.

This sequence joins TRBV4-1 and TRBJ1-2; possibly TRBD1 for D (5 bases). The TCR sequence derives from a human donor in good health. The sequencing input was CD4+ T cells from PBMCs. CDR3 residues: CASSQQPSLQGLGGYTF. As DNA, the CDR3 is TGCGCCAGCAGCCAACAGCCGTCCCTCCAGGGCCTCGGTGGCTACACCTTC.